This TCR beta chain was documented in a study of post-analysis software for immune sequencing data. Looking at the study overall: Recorded disease courses covered relapsing-remitting, secondary progressive and progressive-relapsing multiple sclerosis. Some patients had no subtype annotation. Study-level results: The five TRBV segments detected at higher frequency in patients than in controls included TRBV5-6, TRBV5-1 and TRBV20-1. The study found significantly lower normalized Chao1 diversity in multiple sclerosis patients than in controls. Same-batch samples co-clustered strongly by F measure.

This clonotype has just one count. The antigen is unknown. The V and J ends lost 0 bases and 11 bases respectively, with 28 bases between them. Germline lookup yields CDR1 ENHRY and CDR2 SYGVKD. This CDR3 spans 18 amino acids. TCR beta cDNA libraries included unique molecular identifiers. Yield was approximately 500,000 cDNA molecules from around 0.96 to 9.9 million T cells. TCRdb re-analysed the PCR reads in MiXCR, keeping a single row per CDR3 protein. The top ten clones hold around 8% of a sample with roughly 400,000 distinct CDR3 sequences, approximately 37% of them seen once. The sequence was obtained from a girl aged 2 to 10 with multiple sclerosis. V gene TRBV10-3 combines with J gene TRBJ2-5; TRBD2 might be the D (5 bases). Sequencing was performed on blood. In DNA, the CDR3 is TGTGCCATCAGTGAGTCTCGTTTAGTTCGCCCCGAGAAATGGGAGCAGTACTTC. Encoded protein: CAISESRLVRPEKWEQYF.